What follows are 12 T cell receptor beta chains derived from one specimen sequenced in a study of Graves' ophthalmopathy and Graves' hyperthyroidism. Scientists amplified the TCR beta CDR3 regions from RNA transcripts. HTBI-primed RT-PCR formed the first round, and a multiplex PCR formed the second. MiXCR, run by TCRdb on the multiplex PCR reads, gives a single entry per CDR3 protein. The sample has 900,000 to 1,200,000 distinct CDR3 sequences; 35% to 40% are singletons. Material for sequencing was peripheral blood or thyroid tissue (not recorded which). All receptors come from an adult man with Graves' hyperthyroidism.

Notes on this clonotype: The junction departs from the called germline gene at one end, perhaps through a read error. CDR3 amino acids: CATSRGPGYTF. The CDR3 region has the DNA TGTGCCACCAGCAGAGGTCCGGGCTACACTTTC. V usage is TRBV15 and J usage is TRBJ1-2, with D uncertain. The CDR3 runs 11 residues. The V gene's germline CDR1 is LNHNV and CDR2 YYDKDF (reference sequence).

This clonotype was detected a few times. This rearrangement joins TRBV19 to TRBJ1-4; perhaps TRBD1 as D (5 bases). Germline lookup yields CDR1 LNHDA and CDR2 SQIVND (reference sequence). V lost 6 bases to trimming and J lost 6 bases, with 17 bases between them. The length of the CDR3 is 15 residues. The CDR3 protein is CASRPPGIRDEKLFF. For the CDR3, the DNA is TGTGCCAGTAGACCCCCAGGGATCCGAGATGAAAAACTGTTTTTT.

This clonotype was counted many times. The genes are TRBV7-8 and TRBJ1-1, with 11 bases fitting TRBD1. This CDR3 has 15 residues. Losses at the gene ends were 5 bases for V and 3 bases for J; bases not matched to a gene: 5. Per germline, CDR1 SGHVS and CDR2 FQNEAQ. The CDR3 loop is CASSTRDRGDTEAFF. In DNA form, the CDR3 reads TGTGCCAGCAGCACCCGGGACAGGGGGGACACTGAAGCTTTCTTT.

This clonotype was counted only a few times. The chain employs TRBV28 and TRBJ1-5; D perhaps matches TRBD1 (5 bases). The CDR3 loop spans 15 amino acids. Between the trimmed V and J ends, which lost 5 bases and 2 bases, there was a span of 13 bases. CDR1 is MDHEN and CDR2 is SYDVKM in the germline V gene. The DNA for the CDR3 is TGTGCCAGCAGTACCCGGGGGTGGGGCAATCAGCCCCAGCATTTT. Its protein product is CASSTRGWGNQPQHF.

This clonotype has more than one count but fewer than ten. This chain joins TRBV5-1 and TRBJ1-1, with D unresolved. The V end was cut by 6 bases, the J end by 4 bases, with 13 bases between. There are 13 residues in the CDR3. Germline V gene data show CDR1 as SGHRS and CDR2 as YFSETQ. The CDR3 region is CASTLRLGTEAFF. CDR3 bases: TGCGCCAGCACGTTAAGGCTAGGCACTGAAGCTTTCTTT.

The table lists this clonotype with a few counts. A much larger clone sits a single nucleotide away, making a read error possible. The rearrangement links TRBV15 to TRBJ2-5; D is possibly TRBD1 (5 bases). V lost 4 bases, J lost 3 bases, and 12 bases lay in between. Germline CDR1 reads LNHNV; CDR2 reads YYDKDF (reference sequence). CDR3 size: 14 residues. CDR3 sequence (DNA): TGTGCCACCAGCACCCTAGGGGTAGAAGAGACCCAGTACTTC. Translated: CATSTLGVEETQYF.

The V gene is TRBV12-3 or TRBV12-4, the J gene TRBJ1-5; no reliable D call. The V gene lost 7 bases and the J gene lost 7 bases, with 8 bases spanning the gap. The CDR3 spans 11 residues. CDR3 amino acids: CASTSRQPQHF. The CDR3 region has the DNA TGTGCCAGCACGTCCCGACAGCCCCAGCATTTT.

This CDR3 reads CASSEPISGRPEQYF. The CDR3 DNA reads TGTGCCAGCAGTGAACCCATTAGCGGAAGGCCCGAGCAGTACTTC. The chain carries TRBV2 and TRBJ2-7; a weak D match, TRBD2 (6 bases). Germline V gives CDR1 SNHLY, CDR2 FYNNEI. V dropped 2 bases and J dropped 6 bases, with 17 bases sitting between them. This CDR3 has 15 residues.

This clonotype showed up just a few times. The chain has TRBV12-3 or TRBV12-4 and TRBJ1-3; D is perhaps TRBD1 (5 bases). This CDR3 region has 14 residues. V was pared by 7 bases and J by 0 bases, with 10 bases between. The CDR3 DNA follows: TGTGCCAGCAAAAGGGGTTCCTCTGGAAACACCATATATTTT. Encoded protein: CASKRGSSGNTIYF.

This clonotype was counted a single time. This may come from a read error, since a much larger clone is one base off. The conserved phenylalanine or tryptophan is not found at the CDR3 terminus, so this likely reflects a read error. This chain joins TRBV14 and TRBJ1-1, with D possibly being TRBD1 (6 bases). CDR3 length: 11 amino acids. Germline-derived CDR1 and CDR2 are SGHDN and FVKESK. The ends were cut back, 4 bases at V and 8 bases at J, with 8 bases in the middle. CDR3 residues: CASSPGQEAFL. CDR3 coding DNA: TGTGCCAGCAGCCCCGGACAGGAAGCTTTCCTT.

As for this clonotype: This clone may be a read error of a much larger clone one base away. The chain uses TRBV7-8 and TRBJ2-5, with unresolved D. The J call may not be correct, given that the DNA end is closer to TRBJ2-7. This CDR3 contains 13 residues. Germline loops: CDR1 SGHVS, CDR2 FQNEAQ. CDR3 DNA sequence: TGTACCAGCAGCTTTAGGGTTTCGCGCGAGCAGTACTTC. Translation: CTSSFRVSREQYF.

Note on this clonotype: A single base separates this from a much larger clone, so it may be a read error. The chain is built from TRBV7-2 and TRBJ1-3; no clear D. CDR1 and CDR2 from the germline V gene are SGHTA and FQGNSA. This CDR3 has 15 residues. V was clipped by 2 bases and J by 3 bases, with 11 bases between them. This chain's CDR3 is CASSLFGQLGNTIYF. The CDR3 DNA reads as TGTGCCAGCAGCTTATTCGGCCAGCTTGGAAACACCATATATTTT.